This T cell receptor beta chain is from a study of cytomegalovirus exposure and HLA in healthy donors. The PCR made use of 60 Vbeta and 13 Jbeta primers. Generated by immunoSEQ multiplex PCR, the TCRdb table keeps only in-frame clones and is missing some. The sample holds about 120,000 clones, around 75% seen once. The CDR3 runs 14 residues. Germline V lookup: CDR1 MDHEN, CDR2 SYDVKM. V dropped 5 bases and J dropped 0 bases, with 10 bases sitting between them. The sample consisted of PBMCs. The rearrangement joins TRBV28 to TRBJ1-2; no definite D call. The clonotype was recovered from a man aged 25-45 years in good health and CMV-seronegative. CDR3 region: CASSPRGANYGYTF. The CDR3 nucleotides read TGTGCCAGCAGTCCCCGCGGCGCTAACTATGGCTACACCTTC.